These 18 T cell receptor beta chains were all obtained from the same sample, sequenced in a study of blood T cells in healthy people across ages. Alongside a J-beta primer mix, a sample-barcoded 5' primer served in a second PCR lasting about 7 to 12 cycles. TCRdb passed the 5' RACE reads through MiXCR, listing each CDR3 protein once. The sample has approximately 850,000 distinct CDR3 sequences, 58% seen once. The sequencing sample was made of blood. These TCRs come from a man in his thirties or forties in good health.

The chain combines TRBV6-5 with TRBJ2-7; 7 bases line up with TRBD2. V lost 0 bases and J lost 2; bases outside the gene matches: 7. Looked up from germline, CDR1 is MNHEY and CDR2 is SVGAGI. CDR3 size: 16 residues. The CDR3 DNA sequence: TGTGCCAGCAGTTACTCGTTGAACGGGGGGACCTACGAGCAGTACTTC. This codes for CASSYSLNGGTYEQYF.

The gene calls are TRBV5-5 and TRBJ2-1; D is unresolved. Trimming shortened V by 4 bases and J by 8 bases, and 16 bases separated the two germline ends. Germline V CDR1 and CDR2: SGHKS, YYEKEE (reference sequence). This CDR3 is 14 amino acids long. The CDR3 protein is CASSVEIPVDEQFF. CDR3 nucleotides: TGTGCCAGCAGCGTCGAGATTCCGGTTGATGAGCAGTTCTTC.

The genes are TRBV9 and TRBJ2-7, with D unresolved. V lost 4 bases to trimming and J lost 2 bases, with 13 bases between them. This CDR3 spans 14 amino acids. Germline lookup yields CDR1 SGDLS and CDR2 YYNGEE. CDR3 protein: CASSPSPHPYEQYF. CDR3 nucleotides: TGTGCCAGCAGCCCCTCCCCGCATCCCTACGAGCAGTACTTC.

In this sample, this clonotype turned up many times. The chain links TRBV5-1 to TRBJ2-1, with 8 bases aligning to TRBD2. The junction had 3 bases not matched to a gene; V was cut back by 2 bases and J by 5 bases. The germline V gene encodes CDR1 SGHRS and CDR2 YFSETQ. This CDR3 contains 14 residues. This CDR3 is CASSLAGVHNEQFF. DNA of the CDR3: TGCGCCAGCAGCTTAGCGGGAGTTCACAATGAGCAGTTCTTC.

The chain has TRBV3-1 and TRBJ2-2; possibly TRBD1 or TRBD2 for D (6 bases each). The CDR3 loop spans 15 amino acids. Per germline, CDR1 LGHDT and CDR2 YNNKEL (reference sequence). Between the trimmed V and J ends, which lost 2 bases and 7 bases, there was a span of 14 bases. The CDR3 DNA reads as TGTGCCAGCAGCCAACGGGGGCCTGTAAGCGGGGAGCTGTTTTTT. It translates to CASSQRGPVSGELFF.

Only a few counts were recorded for this clonotype. This chain uses TRBV29-1 with TRBJ2-3, with TRBD2 as a possible D gene (6 bases). This CDR3 is 15 amino acids long. The V end was cut by 7 bases, the J end by 2 bases, with 19 bases between. The germline CDR1 and CDR2 sequences are SQVTM and ANQGSEA. The CDR3 reads CSADQTRSNTDTQYF. CDR3 nucleotide sequence: TGCAGCGCGGACCAGACTAGATCAAACACAGATACGCAGTATTTT.

V gene TRBV20-1 combines with J gene TRBJ1-6, with D hard to call. The ends were cut back, 6 bases at V and 3 bases at J, with 9 bases in the middle. There are 13 residues in the CDR3. The germline CDR1 and CDR2 sequences are DFQATT and SNEGSKA (reference sequence). CDR3 region: CSAEGSYNSPLHF. For the CDR3, the DNA is TGCAGTGCCGAAGGTAGCTATAATTCACCCCTCCACTTT.

CDR3 in amino acids: CASSLTQGAWDTEAFF. The CDR3 bases are TGTGCCAGCAGTTTAACACAGGGGGCGTGGGACACTGAAGCTTTCTTT. The chain carries TRBV12-3 or TRBV12-4 and TRBJ1-1, with TRBD1 matching 9 bases. This CDR3 is 16 amino acids long. Trimming cost V 2 bases and J 3 bases; bases outside gene matches: 7.

This clonotype occurred a few times. The chain employs TRBV6-6 and TRBJ1-1, with TRBD1 matching 7 bases. V gave up 6 bases and J gave up 9 bases; unmatched junction bases: 13. CDR1 is MNHNY, CDR2 SVGAGI, per germline (reference sequence). This CDR3 comprises 14 residues. The CDR3 nucleotides read TGTGCCAGCAGGCACGACGCACAGGGGTTCAAAGCTTTCTTT. This translates into CASRHDAQGFKAFF.

J is TRBJ2-5 and V is TRBV5-6, with 8 nucleotides matching TRBD1. The ends lost 2 bases at V and 4 bases at J; junction bases unmatched: 7. The germline CDR1 and CDR2 sequences are SGHDT and YYEEEE. The length of the CDR3 is 15 residues. CDR3 coding DNA: TGTGCCAGCAGCTTTCAGGACAGGGCAGCAGAGACCCAGTACTTC. This gives the protein CASSFQDRAAETQYF. Full variable domain (remainder filled in from reference TRBV5-6 and TRBJ2-5): DAGVTQSPTHLIKTRGQQVTLRCSPKSGHDTVSWYQQALGQGPQFIFQYYEEEERQRGNFPDRFSGHQFPNYSSELNVNALLLGDSALYLCASSFQDRAAETQYFGPGTRLLVL.

This chain links TRBV20-1 with TRBJ2-3; 11 positions agree with TRBD2. CDR1 is DFQATT and CDR2 is SNEGSKA in the germline V gene (reference sequence). The trim removed 3 bases at V and 9 bases at J, leaving 5 bases unmatched. The CDR3 covers 13 residues. The CDR3 DNA reads TGCAGTGCTAGCCGACTAGCGGGACAAACGCAGTATTTT. The encoded protein is CSASRLAGQTQYF.

This clonotype was recorded a few times. This rearrangement joins TRBV6-1 to TRBJ1-2; TRBD1 matches at 7 bases. Germline V gene sequence: CDR1 MNHNS, CDR2 SASEGT. V trimming: 3 bases; J trimming: 6 bases; junction bases outside the gene matches: 10. This CDR3 is 15 amino acids long. The CDR3 nucleotides read TGTGCCAGCAGTGATCTTGCCGACAGGGACAATGGCTACACCTTC. Protein: CASSDLADRDNGYTF.

This clonotype was seen a handful of times. The gene calls are TRBV5-1 and TRBJ2-7; no firm D call. This CDR3 contains 12 residues. Deletions cut 4 bases from V and 3 bases from J, with 8 bases between. The germline gives CDR1 SGHRS, CDR2 YFSETQ. For the CDR3, the DNA is TGCGCCAGCAGCGATATGCTCTACGAGCAGTACTTC. As protein: CASSDMLYEQYF.

The sample holds a few counts of this clonotype. The rearrangement links TRBV6-5 to TRBJ2-1; perhaps D is TRBD1 or TRBD2 (5 bases each). Looked up from germline, CDR1 is MNHEY and CDR2 is SVGAGI. Between the trimmed V and J ends, which lost 6 bases and 10 bases, there was a span of 22 bases. The CDR3 sequence is 15 residues long. CDR3 nucleotides: TGTGCCAGCAGACAGGAGTGGGGGTCCACCCCAGAGCAGTTCTTC. Translating it yields CASRQEWGSTPEQFF.

This clonotype occurred a few times. The chain combines TRBV12-3 or TRBV12-4 with TRBJ2-6; D is perhaps TRBD1 or TRBD2 (5 bases each). This CDR3 has 15 amino acids. V gave up 6 bases and J gave up 12 bases, with 21 bases separating them. DNA of the CDR3: TGTGCCAGCAGCCCCGCTGGGACCCGCTCTTCCGTCCTGACTTTC. It codes for CASSPAGTRSSVLTF.

This clonotype has at least ten counts. The V call is TRBV2, the J call TRBJ2-5; D gene unclear. This CDR3 comprises 11 residues. CDR1 SNHLY and CDR2 FYNNEI come from the germline V gene. V lost 8 bases and J 1 base, leaving 5 bases between the germline ends. DNA for the CDR3: TGTGCCAGCGGGCTCCAAGAGACCCAGTACTTC. Its translation is CASGLQETQYF. Based on the CDR3 plus reference TRBV2 and TRBJ2-5, the full variable domain is EPEVTQTPSHQVTQMGQEVILRCVPISNHLYFYWYRQILGQKVEFLVSFYNNEISEKSEIFDDQFSVERPDGSNFTLKIRSTKLEDSAMYFCASGLQETQYFGPGTRLLVL.

This chain uses TRBV10-3 with TRBJ2-1, with D possibly being TRBD2 (6 bases). CDR3 length: 13 residues. CDR1 is ENHRY and CDR2 is SYGVKD in the germline V gene. With 2 bases removed from V and 7 bases from J, the gap between germline ends came to 9 bases. The CDR3 DNA sequence: TGTGCCATCAGTGAGCGGGAGTGGAATGAGCAGTTCTTC. Protein sequence: CAISEREWNEQFF.

The J gene is TRBJ2-1, the V gene TRBV5-1; D gene uncertain. V was trimmed by 0 bases and J by 3 bases, leaving 10 bases between them. This CDR3 has 15 amino acids. Germline lookup yields CDR1 SGHRS and CDR2 YFSETQ. CDR3 protein: CASSLEGFGYNEQFF. CDR3 nucleotide sequence: TGCGCCAGCAGCTTGGAGGGTTTTGGCTACAATGAGCAGTTCTTC.